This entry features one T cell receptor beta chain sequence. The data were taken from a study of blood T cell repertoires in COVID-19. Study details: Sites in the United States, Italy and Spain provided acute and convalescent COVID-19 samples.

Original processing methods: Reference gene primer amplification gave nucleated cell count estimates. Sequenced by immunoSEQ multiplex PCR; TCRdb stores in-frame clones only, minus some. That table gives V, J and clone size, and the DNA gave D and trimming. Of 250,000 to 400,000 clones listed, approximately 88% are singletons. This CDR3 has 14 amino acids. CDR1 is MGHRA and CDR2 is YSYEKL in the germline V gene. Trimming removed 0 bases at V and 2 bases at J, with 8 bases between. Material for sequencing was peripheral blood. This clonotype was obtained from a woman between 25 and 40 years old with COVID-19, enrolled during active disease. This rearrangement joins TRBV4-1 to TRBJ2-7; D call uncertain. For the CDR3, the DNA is TGCGCCAGCAGCCAAGATGGCGGAACCTACGAGCAGTACTTC. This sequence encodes CASSQDGGTYEQYF.